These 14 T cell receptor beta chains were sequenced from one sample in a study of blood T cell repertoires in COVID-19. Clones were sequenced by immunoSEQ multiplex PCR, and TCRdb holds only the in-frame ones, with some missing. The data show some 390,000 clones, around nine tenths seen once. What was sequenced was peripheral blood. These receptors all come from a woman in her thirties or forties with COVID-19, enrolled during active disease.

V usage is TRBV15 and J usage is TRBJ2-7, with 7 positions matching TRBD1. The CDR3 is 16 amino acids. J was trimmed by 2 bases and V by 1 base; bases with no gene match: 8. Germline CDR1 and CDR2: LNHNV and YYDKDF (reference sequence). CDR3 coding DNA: TGTGCCACCAGCAGAGTAGGGCAGGGGGAAACCTACGAGCAGTACTTC. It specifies CATSRVGQGETYEQYF.

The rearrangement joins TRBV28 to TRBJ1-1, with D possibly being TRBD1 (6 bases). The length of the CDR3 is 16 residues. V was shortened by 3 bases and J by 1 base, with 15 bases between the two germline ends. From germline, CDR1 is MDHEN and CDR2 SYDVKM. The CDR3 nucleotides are TGTGCCAGCAGTTTCCCAGGGGCGAGGGGGAACACTGAAGCTTTCTTT. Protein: CASSFPGARGNTEAFF.

The CDR3 nucleotides read TGTGCCAGCAGCCGCTGGGGCAGGGGGGACTCACCCCTCCACTTT. Translation: CASSRWGRGDSPLHF. The rearrangement links TRBV27 to TRBJ1-6; 7 positions match TRBD1. The J segment lost 10 bases and the V segment lost 6 bases, leaving 12 bases of the junction unmatched. The CDR3 extends over 15 amino acids. Germline V gives CDR1 MNHEY, CDR2 SMNVEV (reference sequence).

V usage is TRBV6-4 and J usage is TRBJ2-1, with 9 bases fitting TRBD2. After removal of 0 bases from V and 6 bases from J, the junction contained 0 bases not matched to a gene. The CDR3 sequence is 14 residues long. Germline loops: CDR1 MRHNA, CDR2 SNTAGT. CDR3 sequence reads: CASSDSSGGNEQFF. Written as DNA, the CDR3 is TGTGCCAGCAGTGACTCTAGCGGGGGCAATGAGCAGTTCTTC.

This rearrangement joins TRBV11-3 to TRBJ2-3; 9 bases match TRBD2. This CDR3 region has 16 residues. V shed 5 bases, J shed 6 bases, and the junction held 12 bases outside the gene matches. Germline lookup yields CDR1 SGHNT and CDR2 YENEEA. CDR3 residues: CASSPGASGDSDTQYF. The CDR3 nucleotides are TGTGCCAGCAGCCCGGGAGCTAGCGGGGACTCTGATACGCAGTATTTT.

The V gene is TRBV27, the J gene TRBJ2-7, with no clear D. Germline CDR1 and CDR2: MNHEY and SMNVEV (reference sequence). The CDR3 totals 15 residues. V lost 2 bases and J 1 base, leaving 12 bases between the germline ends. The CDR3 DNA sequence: TGTGCCAGCAGTTTAGACACTGGGCCTTCCTACGAGCAGTACTTC. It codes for CASSLDTGPSYEQYF.

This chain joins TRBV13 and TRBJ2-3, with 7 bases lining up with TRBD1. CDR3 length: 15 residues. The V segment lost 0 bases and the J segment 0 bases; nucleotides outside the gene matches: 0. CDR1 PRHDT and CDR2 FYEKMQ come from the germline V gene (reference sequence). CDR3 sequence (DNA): TGTGCCAGCAGCTTAGGGACAGGGAGCACAGATACGCAGTATTTT. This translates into CASSLGTGSTDTQYF.

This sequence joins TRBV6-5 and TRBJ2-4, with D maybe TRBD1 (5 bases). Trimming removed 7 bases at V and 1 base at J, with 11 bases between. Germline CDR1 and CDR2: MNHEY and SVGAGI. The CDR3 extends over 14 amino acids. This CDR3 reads CASTPPGAKNIQYF. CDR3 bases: TGTGCCAGCACCCCCCCAGGGGCCAAAAACATTCAGTACTTC.

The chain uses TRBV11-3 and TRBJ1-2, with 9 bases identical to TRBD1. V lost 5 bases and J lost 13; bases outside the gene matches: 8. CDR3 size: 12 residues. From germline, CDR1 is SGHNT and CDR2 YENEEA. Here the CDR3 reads CASSERDREVTF. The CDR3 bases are TGTGCCAGCAGCGAACGGGACAGGGAAGTCACCTTC.

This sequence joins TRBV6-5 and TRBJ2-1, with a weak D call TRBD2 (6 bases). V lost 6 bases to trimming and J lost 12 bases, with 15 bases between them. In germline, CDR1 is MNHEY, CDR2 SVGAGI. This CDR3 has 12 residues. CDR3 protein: CASSLRLGGQFF. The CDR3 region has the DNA TGTGCCAGCAGCCTCCGACTGGGAGGGCAGTTCTTC.

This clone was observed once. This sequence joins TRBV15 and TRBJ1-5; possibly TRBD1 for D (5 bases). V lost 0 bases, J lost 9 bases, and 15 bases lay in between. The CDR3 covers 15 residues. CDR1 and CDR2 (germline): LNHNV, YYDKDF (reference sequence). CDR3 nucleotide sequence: TGTGCCACCAGCAGAGATTCGGGGGGAATGGCGCCCCAGCATTTT. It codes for CATSRDSGGMAPQHF.

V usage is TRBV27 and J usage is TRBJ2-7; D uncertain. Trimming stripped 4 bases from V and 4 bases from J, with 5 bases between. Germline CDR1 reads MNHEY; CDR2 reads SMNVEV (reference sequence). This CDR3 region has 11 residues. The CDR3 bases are TGTGCCAGCAGTTCCTTTTACGAGCAGTACTTC. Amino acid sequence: CASSSFYEQYF.

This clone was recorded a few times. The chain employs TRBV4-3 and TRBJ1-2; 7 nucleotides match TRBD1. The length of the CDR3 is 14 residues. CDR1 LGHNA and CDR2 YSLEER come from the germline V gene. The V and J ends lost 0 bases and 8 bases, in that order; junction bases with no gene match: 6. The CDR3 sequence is CASSQEREGAGYTF. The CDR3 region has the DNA TGCGCCAGCAGCCAAGAACGGGAGGGGGCAGGCTACACCTTC.

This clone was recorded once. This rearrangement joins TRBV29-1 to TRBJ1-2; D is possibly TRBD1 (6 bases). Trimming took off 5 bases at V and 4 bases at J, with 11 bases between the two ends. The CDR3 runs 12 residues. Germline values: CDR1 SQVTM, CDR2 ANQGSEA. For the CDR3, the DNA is TGCAGCGTTTCTGGACAGCTCTATGGCTACACCTTC. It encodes CSVSGQLYGYTF.